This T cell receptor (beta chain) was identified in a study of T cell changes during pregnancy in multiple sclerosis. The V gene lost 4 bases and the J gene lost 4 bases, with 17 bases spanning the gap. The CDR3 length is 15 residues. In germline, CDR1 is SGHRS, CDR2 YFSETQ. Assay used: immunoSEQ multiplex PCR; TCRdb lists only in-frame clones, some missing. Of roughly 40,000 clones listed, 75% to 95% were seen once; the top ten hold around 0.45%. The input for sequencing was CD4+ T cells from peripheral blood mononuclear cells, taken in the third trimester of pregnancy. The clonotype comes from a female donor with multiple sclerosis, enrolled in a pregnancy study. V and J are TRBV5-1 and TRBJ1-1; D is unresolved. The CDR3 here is CASSPRTGAGTEAFF. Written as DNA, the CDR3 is TGCGCCAGCAGCCCACGGACGGGAGCGGGCACTGAAGCTTTCTTT.